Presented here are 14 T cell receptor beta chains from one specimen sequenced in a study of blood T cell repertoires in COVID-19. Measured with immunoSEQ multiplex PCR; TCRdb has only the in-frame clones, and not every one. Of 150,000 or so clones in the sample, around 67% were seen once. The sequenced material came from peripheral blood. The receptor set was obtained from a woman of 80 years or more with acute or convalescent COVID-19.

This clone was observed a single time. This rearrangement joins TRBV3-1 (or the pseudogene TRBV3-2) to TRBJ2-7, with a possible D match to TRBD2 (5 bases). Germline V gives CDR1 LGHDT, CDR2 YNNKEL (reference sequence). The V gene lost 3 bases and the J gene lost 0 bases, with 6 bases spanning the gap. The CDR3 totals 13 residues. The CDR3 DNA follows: TGTGCCAGCAGCCAGCGGGCCTCCTACGAGCAGTACTTC. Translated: CASSQRASYEQYF.

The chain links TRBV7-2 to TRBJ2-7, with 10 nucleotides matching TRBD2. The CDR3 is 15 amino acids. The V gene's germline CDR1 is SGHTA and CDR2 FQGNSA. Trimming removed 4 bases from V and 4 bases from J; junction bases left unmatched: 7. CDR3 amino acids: CASSSSSGRGYEQYF. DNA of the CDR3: TGTGCCAGCAGCTCATCTAGCGGGAGAGGTTACGAGCAGTACTTC. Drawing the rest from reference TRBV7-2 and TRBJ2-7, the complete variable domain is GAGVSQSPSNKVTEKGKDVELRCDPISGHTALYWYRQSLGQGLEFLIYFQGNSAPDKSGLPSDRFSAERTGGSVSTLTIQRTQQEDSAVYLCASSSSSGRGYEQYFGPGTRLTVT.

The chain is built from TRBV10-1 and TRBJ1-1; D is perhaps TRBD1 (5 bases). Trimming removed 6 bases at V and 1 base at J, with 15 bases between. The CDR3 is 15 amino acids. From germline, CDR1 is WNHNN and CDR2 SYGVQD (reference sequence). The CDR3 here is CASSPETASNTEAFF. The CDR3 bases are TGCGCCAGCAGCCCCGAGACAGCTTCGAACACTGAAGCTTTCTTT.

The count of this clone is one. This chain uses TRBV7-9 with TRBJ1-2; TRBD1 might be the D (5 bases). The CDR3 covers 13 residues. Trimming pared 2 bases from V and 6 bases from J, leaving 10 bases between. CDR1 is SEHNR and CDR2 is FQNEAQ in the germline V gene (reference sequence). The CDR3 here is CASSLQGLDGYTF. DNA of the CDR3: TGTGCCAGCAGCTTACAGGGTTTGGATGGCTACACCTTC.

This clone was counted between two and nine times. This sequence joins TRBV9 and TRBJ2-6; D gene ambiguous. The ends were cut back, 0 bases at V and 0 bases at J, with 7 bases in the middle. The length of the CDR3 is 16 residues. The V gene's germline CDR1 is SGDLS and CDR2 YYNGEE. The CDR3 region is CASSVAPRSGANVLTF. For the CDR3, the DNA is TGTGCCAGCAGCGTAGCTCCCCGCTCTGGGGCCAACGTCCTGACTTTC.

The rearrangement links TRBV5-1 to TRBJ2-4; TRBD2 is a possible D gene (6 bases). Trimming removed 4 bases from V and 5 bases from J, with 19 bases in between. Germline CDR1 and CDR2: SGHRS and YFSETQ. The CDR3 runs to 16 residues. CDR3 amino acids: CASSMLREPGQNIQYF. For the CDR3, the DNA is TGCGCCAGCAGCATGCTACGGGAGCCGGGCCAAAACATTCAGTACTTC.

CDR3 protein: CASSPLGVGNTIYF. The DNA for the CDR3 is TGTGCCAGCAGCCCGTTAGGGGTTGGAAACACCATATATTTT. The chain employs TRBV6-5 and TRBJ1-3; tentative D call: TRBD1 (5 bases). The V end was cut by 6 bases, the J end by 3 bases, with 12 bases between. From germline, CDR1 is MNHEY and CDR2 SVGAGI. CDR3 length equals 14 residues.

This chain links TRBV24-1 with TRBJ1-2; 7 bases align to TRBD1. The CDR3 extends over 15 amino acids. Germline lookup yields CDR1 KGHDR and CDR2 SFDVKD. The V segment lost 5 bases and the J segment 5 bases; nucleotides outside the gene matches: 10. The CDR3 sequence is CATSAGTGQNYGYTF. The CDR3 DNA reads TGTGCCACCAGTGCGGGTACGGGACAGAATTATGGCTACACCTTC.

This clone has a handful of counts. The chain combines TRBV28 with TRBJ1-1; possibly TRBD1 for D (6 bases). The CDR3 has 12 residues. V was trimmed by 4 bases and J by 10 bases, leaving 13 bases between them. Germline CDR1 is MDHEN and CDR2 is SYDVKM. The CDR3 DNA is TGTGCCAGCAGTTCATCCGACAGGCCAGCTTTCTTT. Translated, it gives CASSSSDRPAFF.

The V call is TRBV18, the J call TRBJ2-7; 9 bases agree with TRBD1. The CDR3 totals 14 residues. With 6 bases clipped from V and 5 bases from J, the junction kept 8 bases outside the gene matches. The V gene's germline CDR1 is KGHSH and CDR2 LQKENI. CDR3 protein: CASSPGTGRHEQYF. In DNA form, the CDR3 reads TGTGCCAGCTCCCCAGGGACAGGGAGACACGAGCAGTACTTC.

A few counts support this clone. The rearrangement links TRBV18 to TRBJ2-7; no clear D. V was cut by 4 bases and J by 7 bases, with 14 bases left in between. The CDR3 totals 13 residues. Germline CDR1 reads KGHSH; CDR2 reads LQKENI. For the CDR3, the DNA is TGTGCCAGCTCACAAGACACCGCTCGGGAGCAGTACTTC. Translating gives CASSQDTAREQYF. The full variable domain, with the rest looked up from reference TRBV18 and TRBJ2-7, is NAGVMQNPRHLVRRRGQEARLRCSPMKGHSHVYWYRQLPEEGLKFMVYLQKENIIDESGMPKERFSAEFPKEGPSILRIQQVVRGDSAAYFCASSQDTAREQYFGPGTRLTVT.

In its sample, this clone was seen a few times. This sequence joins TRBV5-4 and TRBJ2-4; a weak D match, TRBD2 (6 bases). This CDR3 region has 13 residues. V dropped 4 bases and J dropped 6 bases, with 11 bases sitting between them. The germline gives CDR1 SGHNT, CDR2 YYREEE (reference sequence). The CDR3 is CASSPNGGNIQYF. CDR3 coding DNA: TGTGCCAGCAGCCCTAACGGGGGAAACATTCAGTACTTC.

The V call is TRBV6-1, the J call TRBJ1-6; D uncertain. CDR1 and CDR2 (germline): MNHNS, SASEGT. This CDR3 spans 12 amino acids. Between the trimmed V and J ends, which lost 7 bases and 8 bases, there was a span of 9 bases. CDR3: CASTTRDSPLHF. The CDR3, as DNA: TGTGCCAGCACGACGCGGGATTCACCCCTCCACTTT.

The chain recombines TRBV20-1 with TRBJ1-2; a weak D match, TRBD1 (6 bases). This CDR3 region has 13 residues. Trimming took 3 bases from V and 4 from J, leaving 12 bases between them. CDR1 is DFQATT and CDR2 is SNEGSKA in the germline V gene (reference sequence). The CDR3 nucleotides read TGCAGTGCTAGTTTGATGGACAGCTATGGCTACACCTTC. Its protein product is CSASLMDSYGYTF.